This entry concerns a single T cell receptor (beta chain). This entry belongs to a study of blood T cell repertoires in COVID-19. Study at large: From the United States, Italy and Spain came samples of acute and convalescent COVID-19.

The protocol was immunoSEQ multiplex PCR, while the TCRdb copy is restricted to in-frame clones and leaves out a portion. This sample has under 300,000 clones, with 86% found just once. Sequenced material: peripheral blood. The TCR comes from a woman in her twenties or thirties with COVID-19, enrolled during active disease.

The DNA for the CDR3 is TGTGCCAGCAGCTTAGGAAGAGAGTTTCCCACTGAAGCTTTCTTT. It translates to CASSLGREFPTEAFF. The chain joins TRBV11-2 to TRBJ1-1; D unresolved. The CDR3 sequence is 15 residues long. Germline V gene lookup returns CDR1 SGHAT and CDR2 FQNNGV. Deletions cut 1 base from V and 4 bases from J, with 13 bases between.